A single sample is the source of the 2 T cell receptor beta chains below, sequenced in a study of long-term antiretroviral therapy in people with HIV. The libraries were made with immunoSEQ v3.0 at survey level. The method was immunoSEQ multiplex PCR; TCRdb's version includes in-frame clones alone and lacks a portion of them. Found here are some 20,000 clones, 65% to 85% of them singletons; the top ten hold roughly 8%. The sample consisted of unsorted PBMCs, taken 0.9 years after starting antiretroviral therapy. The receptors originated from a man aged 18 to 29 with HIV.

CDR3 nucleotides: TGTGCCAGCTTATTCACTAGCGGGGCTTACAATGAGCAGTTCTTC. Protein sequence: CASLFTSGAYNEQFF. The rearrangement joins TRBV2 to TRBJ2-1; TRBD2 matches 10 bases. Germline CDR1 and CDR2: SNHLY and FYNNEI. The ends lost 8 bases at V and 4 bases at J; junction bases unmatched: 8. The CDR3 is 15 amino acids.

The chain links TRBV9 to TRBJ1-1; D is uncertain. CDR1 and CDR2 (germline): SGDLS, YYNGEE. V shed 1 base and J shed 1 base, with 8 bases lying between them. The CDR3 loop spans 14 amino acids. The CDR3 region has the DNA TGTGCCAGCAGCGTACAGGTTCAGAACACTGAAGCTTTCTTT. This gives the protein CASSVQVQNTEAFF.